The clone carrying this T cell receptor beta chain was recorded at least ten times. Its antigen is undetermined. Each TCR cDNA molecule bore a unique molecular identifier. TCRdb reanalysed the 5' RACE reads using MiXCR and keeps one entry per CDR3 protein. Of approximately 94,000 distinct CDR3 sequences in the sample, 4.4% were seen once. The sample belongs to a study of spatial heterogeneity in lung cancer. Findings and caveats of the study: It was found that expanded intratumoral alpha and beta TCR counts tracked tumor mutation counts.

The length of the CDR3 is 16 residues. Germline loops: CDR1 SGHRS, CDR2 YFSETQ. Trimming removed 0 bases at V and 0 bases at J, with 11 bases between. Time point noted: sample taken at primary tumor resection. Sequenced here: lung tumor tissue, sampled at surgery. The clonotype originates from a male donor with early-stage non-small cell lung cancer. The chain links TRBV5-1 to TRBJ2-3, with D hard to call. The CDR3 reads CASSLVMLGSTDTQYF. As DNA, the CDR3 is TGCGCCAGCAGCTTGGTTATGTTGGGGAGCACAGATACGCAGTATTTT.